The clone carrying this T cell receptor (beta chain) was found many times. What it recognizes is unknown. The data derive from a study of T cells in Graves' hyperthyroidism and ophthalmopathy. Across the study: Staff took peripheral blood when the initial diagnosis was made, before any treatment began.

Study outcomes and limitations: In the analysis, a 13 V-J model separated ophthalmopathy from stable hyperthyroidism.

V was clipped by 3 bases and J by 2 bases; unmatched bases: 3. From germline, CDR1 is LGHDT and CDR2 YNNKEL (reference sequence). The CDR3 runs to 16 residues. What was amplified from RNA transcripts were TCR beta CDR3 regions. During a first-round RT-PCR of the TCR CDR3, the HTBI primer set was used. Each CDR3 protein gets one entry after TCRdb re-called the multiplex PCR reads with MiXCR. The data show about 400,000 distinct CDR3 sequences, under 15% seen once. Graves' hyperthyroidism is called stable when ophthalmopathy does not progress within 18 months. Any patient presenting with uncontrolled infection, other autoimmune disease, pregnancy or lactation was left out.

The origin of this receptor is a woman aged 30 to 39 with Graves' hyperthyroidism. This rearrangement joins TRBV3-1 to TRBJ2-1, with 11 positions matching TRBD2. Sample: blood. The CDR3 loop reads CASSHGTSGTYNEQFF. CDR3 DNA sequence: TGTGCCAGCAGCCATGGGACTAGCGGCACCTACAATGAGCAGTTCTTC.